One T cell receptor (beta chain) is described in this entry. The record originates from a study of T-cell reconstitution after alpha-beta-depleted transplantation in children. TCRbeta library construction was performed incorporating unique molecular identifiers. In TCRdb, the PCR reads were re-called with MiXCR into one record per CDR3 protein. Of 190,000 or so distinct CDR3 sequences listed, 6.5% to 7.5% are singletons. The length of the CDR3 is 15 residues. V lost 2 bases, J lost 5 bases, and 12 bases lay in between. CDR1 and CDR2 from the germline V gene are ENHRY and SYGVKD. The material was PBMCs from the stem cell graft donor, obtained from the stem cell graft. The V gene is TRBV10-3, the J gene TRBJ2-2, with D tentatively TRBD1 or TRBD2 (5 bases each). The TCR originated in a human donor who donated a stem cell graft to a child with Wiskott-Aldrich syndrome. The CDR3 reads CAISEGAGSTGELFF. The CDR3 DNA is TGTGCCATCAGTGAGGGTGCAGGGAGTACCGGGGAGCTGTTTTTT.